The source of this T cell receptor (beta chain) is a study of cytomegalovirus exposure and HLA in healthy donors. In the study overall: Clustering assigned around 77% of the approximately 370 genotyped donors to the Caucasian-associated ancestry cluster.

PCR involved 60 Vbeta and 13 Jbeta primers. Original data processing: Counted up in a later analysis, unique TCR beta chains came to about 80 million, with around 11 million shared. Sequenced by immunoSEQ multiplex PCR; TCRdb stores in-frame clones only, minus some. The V and J calls and clone size are taken from that table; D and trimming were inferred from the DNA. The table lists 100,000 or so clones, roughly 82% of them singletons. Turning to this clone: The antigen is undetermined.

Regarding the study as a whole: Most TCRs appeared rarely, but some public TCRs recurred in many donors. Sequencing likely produced, as an artifact, a cluster of highly shared sequence variants.

V lost 0 bases and J 7 bases, leaving 13 bases between the germline ends. This CDR3 is 16 amino acids long. The germline V gene has CDR1 MNHEY and CDR2 SVGAGI. The V and J genes are TRBV6-5 and TRBJ1-6; no definite D call. The sequenced sample consisted of PBMCs. This clonotype was sampled from a woman under 30 in good health and CMV-seronegative. The CDR3 DNA sequence: TGTGCCAGCAGTTACTCGTCGCGGGTTAAAAATTCACCCCTCCACTTT. This translates into CASSYSSRVKNSPLHF.